The source of this TCR beta chain is a study of cytomegalovirus exposure and HLA in healthy donors (dated by TCRdb to the late 2010s). With respect to the entire study: In an earlier analysis of approximately 640 of the donors, 276 Gb of sequence data and just under 120 million unique TCR beta sequences from 150 million to 200 million T cells were reported. Roughly 300 gigabases of sequencing data and tens of millions of unique TCR sequences made up an early release that covered over 550 HLA-typed donors. The study aimed to test whether cataloging public T cell receptors could reveal signatures of past pathogen exposure. A later genetic analysis used genome-wide SNP genotypes for about 65% of the 666 donors, treating that subset as a discovery cohort. Among the 398 genotyped donors, under 90% belonged to the genetic ancestry cluster associated with self-reported Caucasian donors. An earlier analysis of 587 of the donors used high-throughput TCR beta sequencing to judge whether each TCR beta V gene segment behaved as functional or pseudogenic. To predict cytomegalovirus infection status, the study brought together high-throughput TCR immunosequencing, statistical association of individual TCRs with disease status, and machine learning. Donor age, sex, ethnicity and CMV serostatus were compiled alongside the repertoire data. The number of donors typed differed by locus, with about 620-630 for A, B, C, DRB1 and DQB1, about 500 for DQA1, 606 for DPA1, and approximately 470 for DPB1. To study patterns of TCR occurrence, a later analysis re-analyzed previously published TCR beta repertoires from 600 to 750 donors and added high-resolution HLA genotyping. HLA typing covered class I and class II loci at four-digit resolution. Rather than using new phenotypic data, the later analysis identified candidate immune exposures from TCR beta sequences and from how often those sequences occurred across donors. Every discovery cohort repertoire had been produced on one sequencing platform. Besides the first cohort of 666 subjects, a separate validation cohort made up of 90 to 150 different subjects was used. Using immunosequencing, the study profiled T cell repertoires from 666 subjects and related those repertoires to cytomegalovirus serostatus. Across around 400 genotyped donors of the cohort, an average of about 240,000 unique TCR beta nucleotide sequences per donor were sequenced, and about a sixth of those sequences were non-productive. Because of strong linkage in the cohort, roughly five DR-DQ haplotypes were treated as single units for association and clustering. General study outcomes and caveats: Because counts were too low, approximately 18 rarely observed V segments, including chromosome 9 orphons, were excluded from the earlier analysis of about 500 of the donors. Linkage disequilibrium might explain the correlated functional status among segregating V segments, but an unknown experimental factor could not be ruled out. When HLA alleles, especially DR and DQ, strongly co-occurred, TCR associations were difficult to assign to individual alleles. Most CMV-associated TCR beta chains appeared to be HLA-restricted in a later analysis, and the HLA associations seemed to be driven largely by CMV exposure. Most TCR sequences were seen in very few donors, while some public TCRs were found in many individuals. Because some donors lacked HLA typing at each locus, the association tests relied only on the typed subset. Three of the identified cytomegalovirus-associated TCR beta chains were confirmed in vitro to be specific for cytomegalovirus antigens. An earlier analysis of some 560 of the donors showed that most TCR beta V segments appeared in productive rearrangements either about 87% or about 30% of the time, which broadly matched IMGT annotations. The presence/absence analyses assumed that sequencing depth was roughly uniform across donors, and that assumption may not be true. The classifier was reported to diagnose cytomegalovirus status with high specificity and sensitivity in both the original cohort and the validation cohort. In this cohort, only TCR beta chains were sequenced, and detectable features were limited by the absence of alpha or paired-chain data. In a later analysis, HLA-associated TCR beta chains showed more clonal expansion and lower generation probabilities than non-associated chains that were equally common. Several of the top co-occurrence clusters appeared to be linked to parvovirus B19, influenza, CMV and Epstein-Barr virus, according to a later analysis. CMV serostatus was the only immune exposure information available for the cohort. A later analysis found that TCR association rates varied across HLA loci, with DRB1 alleles showing the most associated TCRs and HLA-C alleles the fewest. A further reported finding was that TCR beta sequences accurately predicted the HLA-A and HLA-B alleles for most subjects in the first cohort. In a later analysis, 15,000 to 20,000 TCR beta sequences were associated with specific HLA alleles at a false discovery rate of 0.05. Some IMGT-functional V segments, including TRBV6-2 and TRBV6-3, could not be distinguished by the 87-base-pair reads and were therefore excluded. A cluster of highly shared sequence variants was judged likely to be a technical artifact of the sequencing pipeline. The study gave a list of 150 to 200 TCR beta chains associated with cytomegalovirus. Compared with the approximately 710-donor mean, donors in an Asian-associated ancestry cluster had fewer N-insertions in productive TCRs, according to a later genetic analysis. According to the authors, the approach could potentially be generalized to other disease states and immunological phenotypes. A later genetic analysis associated a missense DCLRE1C variant with V-gene and J-gene trimming of TCR beta chains, and an independent cohort replicated the association.

The cohort was made up of several hundred healthy bone marrow donors. All cohort members were sampled while nominally healthy, although unrecorded immune exposures were likely present. The donor tested CMV seronegative, placing the donor among the 352 seronegative members of the cohort. A peripheral blood sample was provided by each donor, and peripheral blood mononuclear cells were used for TCR beta sequencing. The Qiagen DNeasy Blood Extraction Kit was used to extract genomic DNA from the blood cell samples. The CDR3 covers 16 residues, taking in both the cysteine and the phenylalanine. The only DNA kept is the CDR3, 48 bases in frame from the first base. The germline V gene sets CDR1 to MDHEN and CDR2 to SYDVKM. V is pruned by 4 bases and J by 4 bases, leaving 6 bases of the junction without a gene match. Library method: the immunoSEQ multiplex PCR assay. For the multiplex PCR, a mixture combining 60 forward primers for TCR Vbeta segments and 13 reverse primers for TCR Jbeta segments was used. Amplification of the CDR3 region of rearranged TCR beta genes was performed with a multiplex PCR assay on genomic DNA. On the Illumina HiSeq System, the amplified TCR beta libraries were sequenced as 87-base-pair reads. The authors processed their data as follows. A later analysis counted about 82 million unique TCR beta chains across the 640 or so repertoires, and roughly 11 million of these chains were shared by at least two donors. Raw reads were error-corrected and collapsed into unique sequences with a nearest-neighbor algorithm that merged closely related sequences to remove PCR and sequencing errors. V, D and J gene segments were assigned by aligning CDR3 sequences to IMGT reference sequences. For a sequence to be retained, a match of at least six nucleotides to both a V gene segment and a J gene segment was required. Rearrangements were classified as productive when the CDR3 lacked stop codons and remained in frame with V and J, and all other rearrangements were classified as non-productive. CDR3 was defined according to IMGT convention as the region running from the second conserved V-encoded cysteine to the conserved J-encoded phenylalanine. The earlier analysis of more than 450 of the donors excluded sequences that lacked an unambiguous match to a single V gene segment. An earlier analysis of 550 to 650 of the donors classified V segments as functional when productive rearrangements were above 56.7% and as segregating when the standard deviation between donors was above 5%. A statistical classification framework was built for diagnosing cytomegalovirus status from the catalog of TCR beta chain sequences. In a later analysis, TCR nucleotide sequences were compared against IMGT/GENE-DB human TR gene sequences so that V and J genes could be assigned. A later analysis assigned CDR3 sequences and most-parsimonious VDJ recombination scenarios with the TCRdist pipeline. In a later analysis, every TCR beta chain was defined by the combination of its CDR3 amino acid sequence and its V-gene family, and reads without a unique V-gene family were dropped. A later analysis removed 592 highly shared, low-generation-probability nucleotide sequences to deal with suspected cross-contamination and a sequencing artifact. For each public chain, a later analysis derived a clonal expansion index from normalized ranks of inferred template counts within each repertoire. Generation probabilities in a later analysis came from a VDJ recombination model fitted to out-of-frame rearrangements, and those results were checked against IGoR. A later analysis scored TCR-TCR, TCR-HLA and TCR-CMV co-occurrence with hypergeometric tests, applying a repertoire-size bias correction to TCR pairs. A later analysis estimated false discovery rates by permuting HLA or CMV assignments 20 times. In a later analysis, co-occurring TCRs were grouped with DBSCAN, and TCRdist sequence similarity was added when clustering was performed within HLA-allele-positive subsets. For co-occurrence clustering, repertoires with fewer than 30,000 or more than 120,000 public chains were excluded, along with a handful of repertoires with anomalous nucleotide sharing. TCRdb holds this immuneACCESS table with in-frame rearrangements only. Some clones are missing; in checked studies, unresolved V genes explain under half, and the rest has no known cause. That table gives V, J and clone size, and the DNA gave D and trimming. The sample table holds 150,000 or so clones, of which over 60% were seen once. The ten largest clonotypes hold around 3.1% of the sample.

To note about this clone: Which antigen it targets is not known. No base quality values were provided; no much bigger clone lies one nucleotide off.

The receptor comes from a male donor in good health and CMV-seronegative. The rearranged segments are TRBV28 and TRBJ2-1, and 11 bases in between align with TRBD2. What was sequenced was PBMCs. Here the CDR3 is given as CASSSLGTSGYNEQFF. At the DNA level, the sequence is TGTGCCAGCAGTTCTCTGGGGACTAGCGGATACAATGAGCAGTTCTTC.